What follows describes a single T cell receptor (beta chain). The data are from a study of blood T cell repertoires in COVID-19. J lost 3 bases, V lost 2 bases, and 5 bases had no gene match. The CDR3 covers 14 residues. In germline, CDR1 is SGHRS, CDR2 YFSETQ. The repertoire was sequenced with immunoSEQ multiplex PCR; TCRdb's copy has only in-frame clones and lacks some. The table shows about 120,000 clones, with about four fifths occurring only once. The chain has TRBV5-1 and TRBJ2-7; 7 positions agree with TRBD2. The sequence came from a man in his sixties with active or convalescent COVID-19. Sequenced sample: peripheral blood. This CDR3 reads CASSFASGRYEQYF. Here the CDR3 DNA reads TGCGCCAGCAGCTTTGCTAGCGGCCGCTACGAGCAGTACTTC.